The 8 T cell receptor beta chains listed next were all sequenced from one sample in a study of identical twins. Each CDR3 protein is one row after TCRdb ran MiXCR on the 5' RACE reads. Here the sample spans 600,000 to 800,000 distinct CDR3 sequences, roughly 20% being singletons. These records were also assigned to another study, of T cells expressing NK-cell markers.

Material for sequencing was PBMCs. These receptors came from a woman between 18 and 29 years old in good health.

This clonotype was seen ten or more times. The V gene is TRBV29-1, the J gene TRBJ1-1, with 9 bases aligning to TRBD1. J lost 7 bases, V lost 7 bases, and 7 bases had no gene match. This CDR3 contains 12 residues. The V gene's germline CDR1 is SQVTM and CDR2 ANQGSEA. The CDR3, as DNA: TGCAGCGCCGGGGACAGGGAACGTGAAGCTTTCTTT. Amino acid sequence: CSAGDREREAFF.

The rearrangement uses TRBV20-1 and TRBJ2-5; 10 bases line up with TRBD2. The junction had 9 bases not matched to a gene; V was cut back by 6 bases and J by 5 bases. The CDR3 is 14 amino acids. Germline CDR1 and CDR2: DFQATT and SNEGSKA (reference sequence). For the CDR3, the DNA is TGCAGTGCCCCTCCTAGCGGGAGTCTGGAGACCCAGTACTTC. Amino acids: CSAPPSGSLETQYF.

The chain carries TRBV4-3 and TRBJ2-7; D not certain. Trimming removed 0 bases from V and 2 bases from J, with 14 bases in between. This CDR3 comprises 16 residues. The germline CDR1 and CDR2 sequences are LGHNA and YSLEER. CDR3 protein: CASSQDLADGTYEQYF. In DNA form, the CDR3 reads TGCGCCAGCAGCCAAGATCTGGCCGACGGAACCTACGAGCAGTACTTC.

This clonotype has just a few counts. The V and J genes are TRBV5-1 and TRBJ2-3, with 10 bases matching TRBD1. V dropped 4 bases and J dropped 4; count of bases not matched to a gene: 6. The CDR3 runs 15 residues. Germline-derived CDR1 and CDR2 are SGHRS and YFSETQ. The CDR3 is CASSIDRGQSDTQYF. The DNA of the CDR3 is TGCGCCAGCAGCATAGACAGGGGGCAGTCAGATACGCAGTATTTT.

This clonotype was counted between two and nine times. No DNA is shown, since the ends of the CDR3 on it are uncertain; the CDR3 is the one TCRdb lists. The chain recombines TRBV27 with TRBJ2-7; the D call in the table, TRBD2, was not verified against the DNA. The CDR3 sequence runs 10 residues, both termini included. Germline CDR1 reads MNHEY; CDR2 reads SMNVEV (reference sequence). CDR3 sequence: CASVGRGAYF.

This clonotype was detected a few times. The chain carries TRBV15 and TRBJ1-1; D is undetermined. Trimming took 1 base from V and 8 from J, leaving 8 bases between them. The germline CDR1 and CDR2 sequences are LNHNV and YYDKDF (reference sequence). The CDR3 covers 12 residues. The CDR3 nucleotides read TGTGCCACCAGCAGAGTAGAGGGAGAAGCTTTCTTT. Translating gives CATSRVEGEAFF.

At least ten counts were recorded for this clonotype. The chain joins TRBV5-1 to TRBJ2-3; 7 nucleotides agree with TRBD1. The CDR3 spans 14 residues. Germline CDR1 is SGHRS and CDR2 is YFSETQ. The junction had 2 bases not matched to a gene; V was cut back by 4 bases and J by 0 bases. The CDR3 loop is CASSPTGSTDTQYF. The DNA for the CDR3 is TGCGCCAGCAGCCCGACAGGGAGCACAGATACGCAGTATTTT.

This clonotype showed up just a few times. The chain uses TRBV21-1 and TRBJ1-2. TRBV21-1 is described as a pseudogene. CDR3 length: 15 amino acids. Here the CDR3 DNA reads TGTGCCAGCAGCAAAGTTCCATTTGCCTCTTGTGGCTACACCTTC. It specifies CASSKVPFASCGYTF.